This T cell receptor beta chain comes out of a study of T cells in localized non-small cell lung cancer. The study's findings and limits: Tumor trailed uninvolved adjacent lung in T cell clonality, which peaked there. Appearance in adjacent lung was seen for a median around 60 of the top 100 tumor clones.

Libraries were prepared by immunoSEQ multiplex PCR; TCRdb keeps only in-frame clonotypes and omits some of them. The data show tens of thousands of clones, with roughly 90% seen just once and 25% to 30% held by the top ten. On this clone: Its antigen is not known.

Trimming removed 0 bases from V and 4 bases from J, with 4 bases in between. CDR1 and CDR2 (germline): SGHAT, FQNNGV. The CDR3 length is 14 residues. The sequence was collected from a male donor older than 55 with stage I squamous cell lung carcinoma. The sample consisted of peripheral blood, taken before any cancer treatment. The gene calls are TRBV11-2 and TRBJ2-6, with D uncertain. This CDR3 reads CASSLDPGANVLTF. The CDR3 DNA is TGTGCCAGCAGCTTAGACCCCGGGGCCAACGTCCTGACTTTC. Together with reference TRBV11-2 and TRBJ2-6, the CDR3 gives the full variable domain: EAGVAQSPRYKIIEKRQSVAFWCNPISGHATLYWYQQILGQGPKLLIQFQNNGVVDDSQLPKDRFSAERLKGVDSTLKIQPAKLEDSAVYLCASSLDPGANVLTFGAGSRLTVL.